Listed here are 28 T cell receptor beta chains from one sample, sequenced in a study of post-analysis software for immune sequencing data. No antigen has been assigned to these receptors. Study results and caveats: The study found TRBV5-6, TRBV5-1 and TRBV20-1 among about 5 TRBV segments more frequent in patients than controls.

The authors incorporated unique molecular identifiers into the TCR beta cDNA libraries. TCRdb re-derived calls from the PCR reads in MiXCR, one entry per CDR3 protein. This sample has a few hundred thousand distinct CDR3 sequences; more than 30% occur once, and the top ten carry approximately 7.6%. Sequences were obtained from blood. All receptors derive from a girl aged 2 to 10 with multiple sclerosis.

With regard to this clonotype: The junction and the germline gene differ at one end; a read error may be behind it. In DNA form, the CDR3 reads TGTGCCAGCAGTTTACATAGAAATCAGCCCCGGCATTTT. This sequence encodes CASSLHRNQPRHF. The rearrangement links TRBV12-3 or TRBV12-4 to TRBJ1-5; D gene unclear. CDR3 length: 13 amino acids.

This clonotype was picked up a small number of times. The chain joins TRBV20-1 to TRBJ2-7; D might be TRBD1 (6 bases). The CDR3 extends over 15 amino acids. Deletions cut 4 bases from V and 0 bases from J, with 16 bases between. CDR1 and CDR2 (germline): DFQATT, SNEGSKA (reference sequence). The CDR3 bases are TGCAGTGCTACAAGACAGGAGGAGAGCTCCTACGAGCAGTACTTC. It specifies CSATRQEESSYEQYF.

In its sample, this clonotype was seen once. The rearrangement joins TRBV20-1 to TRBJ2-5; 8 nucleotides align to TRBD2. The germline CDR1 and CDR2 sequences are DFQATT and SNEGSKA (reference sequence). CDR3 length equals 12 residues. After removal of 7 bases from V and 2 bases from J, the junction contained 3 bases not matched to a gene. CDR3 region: CSVREGQETQYF. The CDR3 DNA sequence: TGCAGTGTTCGGGAGGGGCAAGAGACCCAGTACTTC.

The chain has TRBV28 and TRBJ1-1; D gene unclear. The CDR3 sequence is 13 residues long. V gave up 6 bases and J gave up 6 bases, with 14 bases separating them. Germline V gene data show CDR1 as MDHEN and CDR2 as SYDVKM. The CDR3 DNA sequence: TGTGCCAGCAGCCCCCCGTTGTATCCTGAAGCTTTCTTT. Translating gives CASSPPLYPEAFF.

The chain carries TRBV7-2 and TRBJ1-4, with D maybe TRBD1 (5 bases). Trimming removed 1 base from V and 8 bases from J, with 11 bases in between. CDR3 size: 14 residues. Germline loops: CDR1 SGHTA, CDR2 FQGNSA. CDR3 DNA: TGTGCCAGCAGCTTAGTTGGGGCACGGGAAAAACTGTTTTTT. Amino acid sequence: CASSLVGAREKLFF.

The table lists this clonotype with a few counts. The CDR3 loop reads CASSTQLAGEFYEQYF. CDR3 DNA: TGTGCCAGCAGCACCCAACTAGCGGGGGAGTTCTACGAGCAGTACTTC. The chain is built from TRBV7-2 and TRBJ2-7; the match to TRBD2 covers 11 bases. V dropped 5 bases and J dropped 3; count of bases not matched to a gene: 9. The germline V gene has CDR1 SGHTA and CDR2 FQGNSA. This CDR3 has 16 amino acids.

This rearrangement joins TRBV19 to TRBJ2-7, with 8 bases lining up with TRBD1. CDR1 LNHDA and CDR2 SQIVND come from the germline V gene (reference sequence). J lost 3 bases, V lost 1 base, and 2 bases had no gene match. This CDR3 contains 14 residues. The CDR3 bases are TGTGCCAGTAGTATAGGCGGGACAGGCTACGAGCAGTACTTC. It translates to CASSIGGTGYEQYF.

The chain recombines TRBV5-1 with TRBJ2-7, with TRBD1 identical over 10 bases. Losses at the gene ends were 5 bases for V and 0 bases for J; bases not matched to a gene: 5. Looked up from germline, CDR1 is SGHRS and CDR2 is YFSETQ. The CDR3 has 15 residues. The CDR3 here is CASRPDRGLSYEQYF. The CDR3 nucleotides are TGCGCCAGCAGACCCGACAGGGGGCTCTCCTACGAGCAGTACTTC.

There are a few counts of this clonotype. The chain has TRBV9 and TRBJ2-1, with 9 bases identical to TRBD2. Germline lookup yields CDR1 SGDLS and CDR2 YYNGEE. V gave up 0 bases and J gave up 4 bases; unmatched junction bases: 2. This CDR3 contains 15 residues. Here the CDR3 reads CASSVGSGGYNEQFF. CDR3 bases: TGTGCCAGCAGCGTAGGTAGCGGGGGATACAATGAGCAGTTCTTC.

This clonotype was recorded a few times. In nucleotides, the CDR3 is TGTGCCAGCAGCCCCCGGACTAGCGGGATGGGTACGCAGTATTTT. Protein sequence: CASSPRTSGMGTQYF. This sequence joins TRBV7-2 and TRBJ2-3, with 12 bases fitting TRBD2. CDR3 length: 15 amino acids. V shed 5 bases and J 8 bases; nucleotides not matched to a gene: 8. Germline V CDR1 and CDR2: SGHTA, FQGNSA.

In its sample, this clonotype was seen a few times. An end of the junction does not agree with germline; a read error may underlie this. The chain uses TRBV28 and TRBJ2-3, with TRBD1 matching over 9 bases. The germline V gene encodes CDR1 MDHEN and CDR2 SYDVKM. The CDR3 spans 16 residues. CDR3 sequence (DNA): TGTGCCGGCAGCTGTGTTTACAGGGGGCGCACAGATACGCAGTATTTT. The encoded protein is CAGSCVYRGRTDTQYF.

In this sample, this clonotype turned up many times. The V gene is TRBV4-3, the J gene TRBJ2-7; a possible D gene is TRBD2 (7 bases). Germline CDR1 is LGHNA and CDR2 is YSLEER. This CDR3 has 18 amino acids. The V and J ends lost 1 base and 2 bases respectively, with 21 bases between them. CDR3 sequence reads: CASSQAPIGGERAYEQYF. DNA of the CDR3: TGCGCCAGCAGCCAAGCTCCTATAGGGGGGGAACGGGCCTACGAGCAGTACTTC.

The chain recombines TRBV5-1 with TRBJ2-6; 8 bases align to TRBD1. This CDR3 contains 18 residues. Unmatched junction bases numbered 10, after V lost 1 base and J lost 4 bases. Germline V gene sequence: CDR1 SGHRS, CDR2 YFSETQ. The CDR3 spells CASSLPGQAFSGANVLTF. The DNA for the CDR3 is TGCGCCAGCAGCTTGCCGGGACAGGCTTTCTCCGGGGCCAACGTCCTGACTTTC.

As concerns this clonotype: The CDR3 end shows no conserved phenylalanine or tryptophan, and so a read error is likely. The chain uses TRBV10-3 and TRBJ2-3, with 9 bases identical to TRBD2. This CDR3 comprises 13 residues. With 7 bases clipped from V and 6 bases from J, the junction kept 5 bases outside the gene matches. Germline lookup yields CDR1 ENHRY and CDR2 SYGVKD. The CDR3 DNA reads TGTGCCATCATGCAGCGGGAGGAGGATACGCAGTATTGT. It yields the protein CAIMQREEDTQYC.

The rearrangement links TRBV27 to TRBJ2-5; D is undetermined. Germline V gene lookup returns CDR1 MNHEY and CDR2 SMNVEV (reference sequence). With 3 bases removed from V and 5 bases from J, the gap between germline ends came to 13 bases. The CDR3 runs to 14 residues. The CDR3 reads CASSLSWNSETQYF. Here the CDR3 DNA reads TGTGCCAGCAGTTTGTCCTGGAACAGTGAGACCCAGTACTTC.

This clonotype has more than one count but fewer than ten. Written as DNA, the CDR3 is TGTGCCAGCAGCTCGGAACAGGGGTACGAGCAGTACTTC. Its protein is CASSSEQGYEQYF. The chain recombines TRBV7-9 with TRBJ2-7; 7 positions match TRBD1. V lost 4 bases and J lost 4; bases outside the gene matches: 4. The CDR3 is 13 amino acids. Per germline, CDR1 SEHNR and CDR2 FQNEAQ (reference sequence).

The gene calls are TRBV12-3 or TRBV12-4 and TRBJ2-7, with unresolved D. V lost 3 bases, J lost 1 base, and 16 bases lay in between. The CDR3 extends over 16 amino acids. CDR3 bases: TGTGCCAGCAGTTTTTACAGACATCCCCCTTCCTACGAGCAGTACTTC. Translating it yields CASSFYRHPPSYEQYF.

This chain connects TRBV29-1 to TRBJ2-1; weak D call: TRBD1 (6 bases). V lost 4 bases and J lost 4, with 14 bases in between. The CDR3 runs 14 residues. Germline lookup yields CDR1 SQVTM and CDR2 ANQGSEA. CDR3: CSVVRGSTYNEQFF. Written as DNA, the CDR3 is TGCAGCGTTGTAAGGGGGAGCACTTACAATGAGCAGTTCTTC.

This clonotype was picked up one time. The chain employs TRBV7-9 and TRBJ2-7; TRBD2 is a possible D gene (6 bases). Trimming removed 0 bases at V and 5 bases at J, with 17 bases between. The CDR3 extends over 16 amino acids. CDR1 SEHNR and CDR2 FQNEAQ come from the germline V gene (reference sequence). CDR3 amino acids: CASSLATGGVTHEQYF. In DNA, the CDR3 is TGTGCCAGCAGCTTAGCCACAGGAGGGGTCACGCACGAGCAGTACTTC.

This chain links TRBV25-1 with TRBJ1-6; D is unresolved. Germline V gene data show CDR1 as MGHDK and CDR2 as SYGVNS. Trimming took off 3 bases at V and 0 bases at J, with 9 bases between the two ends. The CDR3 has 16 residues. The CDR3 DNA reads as TGTGCCAGCAGTGACGTGGGAGGCTCCTATAATTCACCCCTCCACTTT. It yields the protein CASSDVGGSYNSPLHF.

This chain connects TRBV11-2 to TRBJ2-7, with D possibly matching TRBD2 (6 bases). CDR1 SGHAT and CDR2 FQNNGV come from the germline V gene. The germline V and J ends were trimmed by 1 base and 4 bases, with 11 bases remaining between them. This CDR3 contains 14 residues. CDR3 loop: CASSLVGEVYEQYF. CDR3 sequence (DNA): TGTGCCAGCAGCTTAGTAGGGGAGGTGTACGAGCAGTACTTC.

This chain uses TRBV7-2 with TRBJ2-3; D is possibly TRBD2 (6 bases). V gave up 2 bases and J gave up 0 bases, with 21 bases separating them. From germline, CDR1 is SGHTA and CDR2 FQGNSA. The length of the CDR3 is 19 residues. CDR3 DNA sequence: TGTGCCAGCAGCTTATTCGGCCCGATAGCGGCCGCTAGCACAGATACGCAGTATTTT. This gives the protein CASSLFGPIAAASTDTQYF.

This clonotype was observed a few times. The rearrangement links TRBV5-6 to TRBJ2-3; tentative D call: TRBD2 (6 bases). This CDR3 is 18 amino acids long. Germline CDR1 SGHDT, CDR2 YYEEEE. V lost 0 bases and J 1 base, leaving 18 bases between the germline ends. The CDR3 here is CASSLVVSGDFRTDTQYF. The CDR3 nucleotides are TGTGCCAGCAGCTTGGTGGTCTCCGGGGACTTTCGCACAGATACGCAGTATTTT.

CDR3 residues: CASRPGRPSSPETQYF. CDR3 nucleotides: TGTGCCAGCAGACCTGGACGTCCCAGCTCTCCAGAGACCCAGTACTTC. The chain joins TRBV6-2 or TRBV6-3 to TRBJ2-5; no firm D call. V was shortened by 6 bases and J by 4 bases, with 21 bases between the two germline ends. Germline V gene lookup returns CDR1 MNHEY and CDR2 SVGEGT. The CDR3 covers 16 residues.

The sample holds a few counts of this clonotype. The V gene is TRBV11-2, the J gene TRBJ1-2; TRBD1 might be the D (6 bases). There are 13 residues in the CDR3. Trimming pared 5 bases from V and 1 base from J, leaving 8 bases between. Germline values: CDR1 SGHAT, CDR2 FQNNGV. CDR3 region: CASSRQDNYGYTF. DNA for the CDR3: TGTGCCAGCAGCCGACAGGATAACTATGGCTACACCTTC. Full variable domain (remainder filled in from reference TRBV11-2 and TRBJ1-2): EAGVAQSPRYKIIEKRQSVAFWCNPISGHATLYWYQQILGQGPKLLIQFQNNGVVDDSQLPKDRFSAERLKGVDSTLKIQPAKLEDSAVYLCASSRQDNYGYTFGSGTRLTVV.

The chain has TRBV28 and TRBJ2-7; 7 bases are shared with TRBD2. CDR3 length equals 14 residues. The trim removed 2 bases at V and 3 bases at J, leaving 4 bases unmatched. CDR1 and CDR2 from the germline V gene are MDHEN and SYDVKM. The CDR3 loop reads CASSLGGEFYEQYF. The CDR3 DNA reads TGTGCCAGCAGTTTAGGGGGGGAATTCTACGAGCAGTACTTC. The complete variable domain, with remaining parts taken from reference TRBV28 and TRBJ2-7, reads DVKVTQSSRYLVKRTGEKVFLECVQDMDHENMFWYRQDPGLGLRLIYFSYDVKMKEKGDIPEGYSVSREKKERFSLILESASTNQTSMYLCASSLGGEFYEQYFGPGTRLTVT.

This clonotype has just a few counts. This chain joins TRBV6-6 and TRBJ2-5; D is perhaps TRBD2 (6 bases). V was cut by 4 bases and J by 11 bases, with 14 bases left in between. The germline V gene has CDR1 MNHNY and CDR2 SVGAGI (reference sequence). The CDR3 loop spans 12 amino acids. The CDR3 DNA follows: TGTGCCAGCAGTTTCGACCGCCGGGAGCAGTACTTC. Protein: CASSFDRREQYF.

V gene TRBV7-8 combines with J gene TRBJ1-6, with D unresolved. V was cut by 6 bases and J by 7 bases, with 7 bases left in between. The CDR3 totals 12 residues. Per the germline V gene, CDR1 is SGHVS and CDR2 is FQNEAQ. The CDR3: CASSPPNSPLHF. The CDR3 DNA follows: TGTGCCAGCAGTCCCCCAAATTCACCCCTCCACTTT.